A selection of T cell receptor beta chains follows, all from one sample in a study of radiotherapy plus CTLA-4 blockade in lung cancer. The table came from immunoSEQ multiplex PCR; TCRdb's copy has only in-frame clones and leaves some out. The sample consists of 55,000 to 80,000 clones, roughly 77% of them appearing once. The sample here was peripheral blood, taken from a patient treated with radiotherapy plus ipilimumab. These receptors originate from a human donor with non-small cell lung cancer who had a complete response to radiotherapy plus ipilimumab. Each CDR3 is given with its conserved first and last residue. D genes are given only for firm matches. Clone size appears in some rows only: once, few, many, or a class for an expanded clone.

CDR3 protein: CASSQGRDVQFF
CDR3 DNA: TGCGCCAGCAGCCAAGGAAGGGATGTTCAGTTCTTC
D gene: .
clone size: .
V gene: TRBV4-1
J gene: TRBJ2-1

CDR3 protein: CASSQDTGWEQFF
CDR3 DNA: TGCGCCAGCAGCCAAGATACAGGGTGGGAGCAGTTCTTC
D gene: .
clone size: .
V gene: TRBV4-1
J gene: TRBJ2-1

CDR3 protein: CASSRYSGANVLTF
CDR3 DNA: TGCGCCAGCAGCCGTTACTCTGGGGCCAACGTCCTGACTTTC
D gene: .
clone size: .
V gene: TRBV4-1
J gene: TRBJ2-6

CDR3 protein: CASRGRQMIAGGAEQFF
CDR3 DNA: TGTGCCAGCAGGGGGAGACAGATGATAGCGGGAGGGGCCGAGCAGTTCTTC
D gene: TRBD2
clone size: few
V gene: TRBV28
J gene: TRBJ2-1

CDR3 protein: CASSYSSGGGTGELFF
CDR3 DNA: TGTGCCAGCAGTTACTCAAGCGGGGGAGGCACCGGGGAGCTGTTTTTT
D gene: TRBD2
clone size: .
V gene: TRBV6-5
J gene: TRBJ2-2

CDR3 protein: CASSGGSELKETQYF
CDR3 DNA: TGTGCCAGCAGCGGGGGCAGCGAACTAAAAGAGACCCAGTACTTC
D gene: .
clone size: .
V gene: TRBV5-4
J gene: TRBJ2-5

CDR3 protein: CASSARGGLDLDTQYF
CDR3 DNA: TGTGCCAGCAGCGCTCGGGGGGGACTCGATTTAGATACGCAGTATTTT
D gene: TRBD2
clone size: .
V gene: TRBV9
J gene: TRBJ2-3

CDR3 protein: CAIIDRGNGELFF
CDR3 DNA: TGTGCCATCATAGACAGGGGGAACGGGGAGCTGTTTTTT
D gene: TRBD1
clone size: few
V gene: TRBV2
J gene: TRBJ2-2

CDR3 protein: CAWRGGGNTGELFF
CDR3 DNA: TGTGCCTGGCGGGGCGGGGGGAACACCGGGGAGCTGTTTTTT
D gene: TRBD2
clone size: .
V gene: TRBV30
J gene: TRBJ2-2

CDR3 protein: CASSLGQHYGYTF
CDR3 DNA: TGTGCCAGCAGCCTGGGACAGCACTATGGCTACACCTTC
D gene: TRBD1
clone size: .
V gene: TRBV6-4
J gene: TRBJ1-2

CDR3 protein: CASSLKPRLNYGYTF
CDR3 DNA: TGTGCCAGCAGCTTGAAGCCCCGGCTGAACTATGGCTACACCTTC
D gene: .
clone size: once
V gene: TRBV5-6
J gene: TRBJ1-2

CDR3 protein: CASSPQGATEAFF
CDR3 DNA: TGTGCCAGCAGTCCCCAGGGCGCCACTGAAGCTTTCTTT
D gene: .
clone size: .
V gene: TRBV2
J gene: TRBJ1-1

CDR3 protein: CASSSFDQPQHF
CDR3 DNA: TGTGCCAGTAGTAGTTTCGATCAGCCCCAGCATTTT
D gene: .
clone size: few
V gene: TRBV19
J gene: TRBJ1-5

CDR3 protein: CASSRGGTENTEAFF
CDR3 DNA: TGCGCCAGCAGCCGAGGCGGGACAGAGAACACTGAAGCTTTCTTT
D gene: TRBD1
clone size: .
V gene: TRBV5-1
J gene: TRBJ1-1

CDR3 protein: CASSGGFAGTEAFF
CDR3 DNA: TGTGCCAGCAGTGGGGGGTTTGCCGGCACTGAAGCTTTCTTT
D gene: .
clone size: .
V gene: TRBV6-1
J gene: TRBJ1-1

CDR3 protein: CASSGAADTQYF
CDR3 DNA: TGCGCCAGCAGTGGAGCGGCAGATACGCAGTATTTT
D gene: .
clone size: .
V gene: TRBV10-1
J gene: TRBJ2-3

CDR3 protein: CASSLTTSGGVTF
CDR3 DNA: TGTGCCAGCAGCTTAACGACTAGCGGGGGGGTAACCTTC
D gene: TRBD2
clone size: few
V gene: TRBV5-4
J gene: TRBJ2-7

CDR3 protein: CASRPHTGELFF
CDR3 DNA: TGTGCCAGCAGACCTCACACCGGGGAGCTGTTTTTT
D gene: .
clone size: .
V gene: TRBV6-6
J gene: TRBJ2-2

CDR3 protein: CASSLPRAGRGGQPQHF
CDR3 DNA: TGTGCCAGCAGTTTGCCCCGGGCAGGTAGAGGTGGTCAGCCCCAGCATTTT
D gene: .
clone size: .
V gene: TRBV28
J gene: TRBJ1-5

CDR3 protein: CASSPPKTGTAFF
CDR3 DNA: TGTGCCAGCAGTCCACCGAAGACAGGGACGGCTTTCTTT
D gene: TRBD1
clone size: .
V gene: TRBV28
J gene: TRBJ1-1

CDR3 protein: CASSLRGYEQYF
CDR3 DNA: TGCGCCAGCAGCTTGCGGGGCTACGAGCAGTACTTC
D gene: .
clone size: .
V gene: TRBV5-1
J gene: TRBJ2-7

CDR3 protein: CATSGGGGLDTQYF
CDR3 DNA: TGTGCCACCAGCGGAGGCGGGGGACTTGATACGCAGTATTTT
D gene: TRBD2
clone size: .
V gene: TRBV9
J gene: TRBJ2-3

CDR3 protein: CASSSRQGEGTTDTQYF
CDR3 DNA: TGTGCCAGCAGCTCTCGACAGGGGGAGGGGACCACAGATACGCAGTATTTT
D gene: TRBD1
clone size: .
V gene: TRBV9
J gene: TRBJ2-3

CDR3 protein: CATSSTGYRNGYTF
CDR3 DNA: TGTGCCACCTCATCGACAGGGTATAGGAATGGCTACACCTTC
D gene: TRBD1
clone size: .
V gene: TRBV27
J gene: TRBJ1-2

CDR3 protein: CASRSQGIGNQPQHF
CDR3 DNA: TGTGCCAGCAGGTCACAGGGGATAGGCAATCAGCCCCAGCATTTT
D gene: TRBD1
clone size: .
V gene: TRBV27
J gene: TRBJ1-5

CDR3 protein: CASSTATNEKLFF
CDR3 DNA: TGCGCCAGCTCGACAGCAACTAATGAAAAACTGTTTTTT
D gene: .
clone size: .
V gene: TRBV5-1
J gene: TRBJ1-4

CDR3 protein: CASSALATEAFF
CDR3 DNA: TGTGCCAGTAGTGCGTTGGCCACTGAAGCTTTCTTT
D gene: .
clone size: few
V gene: TRBV19
J gene: TRBJ1-1

CDR3 protein: CASSIGTDTQYF
CDR3 DNA: TGTGCCAGTAGCATCGGCACAGATACGCAGTATTTT
D gene: .
clone size: medium-sized
V gene: TRBV19
J gene: TRBJ2-3

CDR3 protein: CASSLNQGGTQYF
CDR3 DNA: TGCGCCAGCAGCTTAAATCAGGGGGGTACGCAGTATTTT
D gene: .
clone size: few
V gene: TRBV5-1
J gene: TRBJ2-3

CDR3 protein: CASRQQGAATTDTQYF
CDR3 DNA: TGTGCCAGCAGACAACAGGGGGCGGCGACCACAGATACGCAGTATTTT
D gene: TRBD1
clone size: .
V gene: TRBV27
J gene: TRBJ2-3

CDR3 protein: CAWSVGTNPSTDTQYF
CDR3 DNA: TGTGCCTGGAGTGTGGGCACCAACCCTAGCACAGATACGCAGTATTTT
D gene: .
clone size: .
V gene: TRBV30
J gene: TRBJ2-3

CDR3 protein: CASSLGQGTYGYTF
CDR3 DNA: TGTGCCAGCAGCCTGGGACAGGGAACCTATGGCTACACCTTC
D gene: TRBD1
clone size: .
V gene: TRBV9
J gene: TRBJ1-2

CDR3 protein: CASSFSQGNGYTF
CDR3 DNA: TGTGCCAGCAGTTTTTCACAGGGGAATGGCTACACCTTC
D gene: TRBD1
clone size: .
V gene: TRBV28
J gene: TRBJ1-2

CDR3 protein: CASTTGGTYSNQPQHF
CDR3 DNA: TGTGCCAGTACCACGGGGGGCACTTATAGCAATCAGCCCCAGCATTTT
D gene: .
clone size: .
V gene: TRBV19
J gene: TRBJ1-5

CDR3 protein: CASSDQGFNTGELFF
CDR3 DNA: TGTGCCAGCAGTGATCAAGGGTTCAACACCGGGGAGCTGTTTTTT
D gene: .
clone size: .
V gene: TRBV2
J gene: TRBJ2-2

CDR3 protein: CASSQSLAVQETQYF
CDR3 DNA: TGCGCCAGCAGCCAATCGCTAGCGGTACAAGAGACCCAGTACTTC
D gene: TRBD2
clone size: .
V gene: TRBV4-1
J gene: TRBJ2-5

CDR3 protein: CASSLVGQTNTGELFF
CDR3 DNA: TGTGCCAGCAGCTTAGTGGGACAGACGAACACCGGGGAGCTGTTTTTT
D gene: TRBD1
clone size: .
V gene: TRBV11-2
J gene: TRBJ2-2

CDR3 protein: CASIPGTGAVLEYTEAFF
CDR3 DNA: TGTGCCAGTATACCCGGGACAGGAGCTGTATTAGAGTACACTGAAGCTTTCTTT
D gene: TRBD1
clone size: .
V gene: TRBV19
J gene: TRBJ1-1

CDR3 protein: CASSVERGRGQPQHF
CDR3 DNA: TGTGCCAGCAGTGTCGAAAGGGGGCGAGGTCAGCCCCAGCATTTT
D gene: TRBD1
clone size: .
V gene: TRBV2
J gene: TRBJ1-5

CDR3 protein: CASSLVTGQLNIQYF
CDR3 DNA: TGTGCCAGCAGCTTGGTGACAGGGCAGTTGAACATTCAGTACTTC
D gene: TRBD1
clone size: .
V gene: TRBV28
J gene: TRBJ2-4

CDR3 protein: CASSISSGRIDEQFF
CDR3 DNA: TGTGCCAGCAGCATCTCTAGCGGGAGAATCGATGAGCAGTTCTTC
D gene: TRBD2
clone size: few
V gene: TRBV7-9
J gene: TRBJ2-1

CDR3 protein: CASSQGTAQDQPQHF
CDR3 DNA: TGTGCCAGCAGCCAGGGGACAGCCCAGGATCAGCCCCAGCATTTT
D gene: TRBD1
clone size: few
V gene: TRBV5-4
J gene: TRBJ1-5

CDR3 protein: CASSLQDYSGNTIYF
CDR3 DNA: TGTGCCAGCTCCCTACAGGACTACTCTGGAAACACCATATATTTT
D gene: .
clone size: .
V gene: TRBV18
J gene: TRBJ1-3

CDR3 protein: CASSPKRRYLQSRANVLTF
CDR3 DNA: TGTGCCAGCAGTCCTAAGAGGCGGTATTTACAAAGTCGGGCCAACGTCCTGACTTTC
D gene: .
clone size: .
V gene: TRBV6-7
J gene: TRBJ2-6

CDR3 protein: CASSLKLSPYEQYF
CDR3 DNA: TGTGCCAGCAGCTTGAAACTCTCTCCCTACGAGCAGTACTTC
D gene: .
clone size: few
V gene: TRBV5-6
J gene: TRBJ2-7

CDR3 protein: CASSLNRQGSSPLHF
CDR3 DNA: TGTGCCAGCAGCCTTAACCGACAGGGCTCTTCACCCCTCCACTTT
D gene: TRBD1
clone size: .
V gene: TRBV7-6
J gene: TRBJ1-6

CDR3 protein: CASSLGPSNTGELFF
CDR3 DNA: TGCGCCAGCAGCTTGGGCCCGTCGAACACCGGGGAGCTGTTTTTT
D gene: .
clone size: .
V gene: TRBV5-1
J gene: TRBJ2-2

CDR3 protein: CAWSVRDRVSYGYTF
CDR3 DNA: TGTGCCTGGAGTGTAAGGGACAGGGTGTCCTATGGCTACACCTTC
D gene: TRBD1
clone size: .
V gene: TRBV30
J gene: TRBJ1-2

CDR3 protein: CASSVGGVQETQYF
CDR3 DNA: TGTGCCAGCAGCGTAGGTGGAGTCCAAGAGACCCAGTACTTC
D gene: .
clone size: .
V gene: TRBV9
J gene: TRBJ2-5

CDR3 protein: CASSPGTSGMNEQFF
CDR3 DNA: TGTGCCAGCAGTCCCGGGACTAGCGGGATGAATGAGCAGTTCTTC
D gene: TRBD2
clone size: .
V gene: TRBV28
J gene: TRBJ2-1

CDR3 protein: CASSLALEAEYF
CDR3 DNA: TGTGCCAGCAGCTTAGCTCTGGAGGCGGAGTACTTC
D gene: .
clone size: few
V gene: TRBV7-9
J gene: TRBJ2-7

CDR3 protein: CASSLGRFNQPQHF
CDR3 DNA: TGTGCCAGCAGCTTGGGCCGCTTCAATCAGCCCCAGCATTTT
D gene: .
clone size: .
V gene: TRBV5-8
J gene: TRBJ1-5

CDR3 protein: CASSPVQAGYTF
CDR3 DNA: TGTGCCAGCAGCCCAGTCCAGGCGGGCTACACCTTC
D gene: .
clone size: .
V gene: TRBV7-9
J gene: TRBJ1-2

CDR3 protein: CSAADYEQYF
CDR3 DNA: TGCAGCGCCGCCGACTACGAGCAGTACTTC
D gene: .
clone size: .
V gene: TRBV29-1
J gene: TRBJ2-7

CDR3 protein: CASIPQTGLDYYGYTF
CDR3 DNA: TGTGCCAGTATCCCCCAGACAGGGCTGGACTACTATGGCTACACCTTC
D gene: TRBD1
clone size: .
V gene: TRBV19
J gene: TRBJ1-2

CDR3 protein: CASSYGLVQETQYF
CDR3 DNA: TGTGCTAGCAGCTACGGTCTCGTACAAGAGACCCAGTACTTC
D gene: .
clone size: .
V gene: TRBV7-7
J gene: TRBJ2-5

CDR3 protein: CASADRVTEAFF
CDR3 DNA: TGTGCCAGTGCAGACAGGGTCACTGAAGCTTTCTTT
D gene: TRBD1
clone size: .
V gene: TRBV19
J gene: TRBJ1-1

CDR3 protein: CASSLSGTGYGYTF
CDR3 DNA: TGCGCCAGCAGCCTCTCTGGCACAGGCTATGGCTACACCTTC
D gene: .
clone size: .
V gene: TRBV4-1
J gene: TRBJ1-2

CDR3 protein: CASNLRGYEQYF
CDR3 DNA: TGTGCCAGCAACCTCAGGGGTTACGAGCAGTACTTC
D gene: .
clone size: few
V gene: TRBV6-6
J gene: TRBJ2-7